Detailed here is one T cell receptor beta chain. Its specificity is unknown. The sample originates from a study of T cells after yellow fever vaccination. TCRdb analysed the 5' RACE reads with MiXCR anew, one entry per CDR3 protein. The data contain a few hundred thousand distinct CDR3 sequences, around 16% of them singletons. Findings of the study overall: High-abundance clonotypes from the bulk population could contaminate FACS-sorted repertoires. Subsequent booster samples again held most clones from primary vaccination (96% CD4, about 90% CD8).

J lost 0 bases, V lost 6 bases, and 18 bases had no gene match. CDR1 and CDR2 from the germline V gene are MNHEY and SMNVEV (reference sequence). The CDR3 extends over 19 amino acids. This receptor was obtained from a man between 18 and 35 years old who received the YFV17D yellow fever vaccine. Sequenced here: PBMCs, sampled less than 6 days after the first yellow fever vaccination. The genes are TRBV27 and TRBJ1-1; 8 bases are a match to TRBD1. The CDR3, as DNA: TGTGCCAGCAGAACAACTTCCAGGGGGCTTCGATTCATGAACACTGAAGCTTTCTTT. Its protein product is CASRTTSRGLRFMNTEAFF.